The 13 T cell receptor beta chains given below trace back to one sample, sequenced in a study of blood T cell repertoires in COVID-19. Some clones are missing from TCRdb's copy, which holds only in-frame ones; the method was immunoSEQ multiplex PCR. The data show 140,000 to 150,000 clones, about 83% seen once. The sample comprised PBMCs or T cells enriched from blood (not recorded which). All receptors derive from a woman aged 50 to 60 who had been exposed to COVID-19.

In this sample, this clone turned up a few times. V usage is TRBV6-2 or TRBV6-3 and J usage is TRBJ2-4; 8 bases line up with TRBD1. The V gene end was trimmed by 2 bases and the J gene end by 0 bases; junction bases not matched to a gene: 15. The length of the CDR3 is 20 residues. Looked up from germline, CDR1 is MNHEY and CDR2 is SVGEGT. CDR3 sequence: CASSYAPGQEALLAKNIQYF. As DNA, the CDR3 is TGTGCCAGCAGTTACGCTCCGGGACAGGAGGCATTACTAGCCAAAAACATTCAGTACTTC.

This chain uses TRBV5-1 with TRBJ2-3; D gene ambiguous. Germline-derived CDR1 and CDR2 are SGHRS and YFSETQ. This CDR3 comprises 16 residues. The V gene lost 4 bases and the J gene lost 4 bases, with 19 bases spanning the gap. CDR3 DNA: TGCGCCAGCAGCCTCCTCCCCGCGCGATCCTCAGATACGCAGTATTTT. Translating it yields CASSLLPARSSDTQYF. The full variable domain, its missing parts supplied by reference TRBV5-1 and TRBJ2-3, is KAGVTQTPRYLIKTRGQQVTLSCSPISGHRSVSWYQQTPGQGLQFLFEYFSETQRNKGNFPGRFSGRQFSNSRSEMNVSTLELGDSALYLCASSLLPARSSDTQYFGPGTRLTVL.

The rearrangement joins TRBV6-1 to TRBJ1-5, with 7 bases lining up with TRBD1. Germline lookup yields CDR1 MNHNS and CDR2 SASEGT. V dropped 1 base and J dropped 5; count of bases not matched to a gene: 5. CDR3 length: 15 amino acids. The CDR3 is CASSEEGAPYQPQHF. In DNA, the CDR3 is TGTGCCAGCAGTGAAGAGGGGGCGCCGTATCAGCCCCAGCATTTT.

V is TRBV7-9 and J is TRBJ1-1; 7 bases map to TRBD1. With V trimmed by 5 bases and J by 8 bases, 2 bases remained unmatched. CDR3 length: 11 residues. The germline CDR1 and CDR2 sequences are SEHNR and FQNEAQ (reference sequence). The DNA of the CDR3 is TGTGCCAGCAGCGAGGACAGGGAAGCTTTCTTT. Translation gives CASSEDREAFF.

The V gene is TRBV6-5, the J gene TRBJ1-2; D possibly corresponds to TRBD1 (5 bases). The V and J ends lost 8 bases and 4 bases respectively, with 14 bases between them. In germline, CDR1 is MNHEY, CDR2 SVGAGI. The CDR3 length is 13 residues. CDR3 nucleotide sequence: TGTGCCAGCCGAGTGGGGGGAGGCTATGGCTACACCTTC. It is translated as CASRVGGGYGYTF.

CDR3 sequence reads: CSASRGGGINQPQHF. The CDR3 DNA is TGCAGTGCTAGTAGGGGGGGCGGAATCAATCAGCCCCAGCATTTT. The chain employs TRBV20-1 and TRBJ1-5, with D possibly matching TRBD1 (6 bases). This CDR3 has 15 residues. V gave up 3 bases and J gave up 3 bases, with 15 bases separating them. Germline assignment: CDR1 DFQATT and CDR2 SNEGSKA (reference sequence).

The chain uses TRBV5-1 and TRBJ1-1, with 7 bases that match TRBD1. The CDR3 has 14 amino acids. The germline V gene has CDR1 SGHRS and CDR2 YFSETQ. Trimming removed 4 bases from V and 2 bases from J; junction bases left unmatched: 5. CDR3 bases: TGCGCCAGCAGCGGGGGACAGCTTAACACTGAAGCTTTCTTT. The encoded protein is CASSGGQLNTEAFF.

This chain joins TRBV10-2 and TRBJ1-2, with D possibly TRBD1 on 6 matching bases. Germline V gives CDR1 WSHSY, CDR2 SAAADI. The CDR3 covers 13 residues. Trimming stripped 2 bases from V and 3 bases from J, with 7 bases between. The CDR3 loop is CASSEGGYYGYTF. For the CDR3, the DNA is TGCGCCAGCAGTGAGGGGGGCTACTATGGCTACACCTTC.

The V call is TRBV7-2, the J call TRBJ2-6; D is perhaps TRBD1 (6 bases). Germline loops: CDR1 SGHTA, CDR2 FQGNSA. V lost 5 bases and J 4 bases, leaving 12 bases between the germline ends. The length of the CDR3 is 15 residues. In DNA form, the CDR3 reads TGTGCCAGCAGCGCCAGGGGATCCGGGGCCAACGTCCTGACTTTC. This codes for CASSARGSGANVLTF.

This clone was recorded once. V usage is TRBV9 and J usage is TRBJ2-7; 8 bases agree with TRBD1. V gave up 0 bases and J gave up 3 bases; unmatched junction bases: 5. The CDR3 sequence is 15 residues long. The germline gives CDR1 SGDLS, CDR2 YYNGEE. CDR3 sequence (DNA): TGTGCCAGCAGCGTAGCTGGACAGGGTGGCTACGAGCAGTACTTC. Protein sequence: CASSVAGQGGYEQYF.

The rearrangement uses TRBV5-4 and TRBJ2-3; the match to TRBD1 covers 10 bases. V gave up 4 bases and J gave up 1 base; unmatched junction bases: 3. Germline assignment: CDR1 SGHNT and CDR2 YYREEE (reference sequence). This CDR3 has 15 residues. The CDR3 loop reads CASSRDRGGTDTQYF. The CDR3 region has the DNA TGTGCCAGCAGCCGGGACAGGGGAGGCACAGATACGCAGTATTTT.

This clone was detected only once. This chain connects TRBV7-8 to TRBJ2-1; 11 bases map to TRBD2. The CDR3 spans 15 residues. The V gene end was trimmed by 7 bases and the J gene end by 8 bases; junction bases not matched to a gene: 10. Germline V gene lookup returns CDR1 SGHVS and CDR2 FQNEAQ. The CDR3 DNA reads TGTGCCAGCAAGAGGGTAGCGGGAGGGGGCTATGAGCAGTTCTTC. Translation: CASKRVAGGGYEQFF.

V gene TRBV18 combines with J gene TRBJ1-5; TRBD1 matches 8 bases. From germline, CDR1 is KGHSH and CDR2 LQKENI. After removal of 6 bases from V and 1 base from J, the junction contained 5 bases not matched to a gene. The CDR3 totals 15 residues. The CDR3: CASSVGTGSNQPQHF. In DNA form, the CDR3 reads TGTGCCAGCTCGGTCGGGACAGGCAGCAATCAGCCCCAGCATTTT. Using reference TRBV18 and TRBJ1-5 for the parts outside the CDR3, the full variable domain is NAGVMQNPRHLVRRRGQEARLRCSPMKGHSHVYWYRQLPEEGLKFMVYLQKENIIDESGMPKERFSAEFPKEGPSILRIQQVVRGDSAAYFCASSVGTGSNQPQHFGDGTRLSIL.